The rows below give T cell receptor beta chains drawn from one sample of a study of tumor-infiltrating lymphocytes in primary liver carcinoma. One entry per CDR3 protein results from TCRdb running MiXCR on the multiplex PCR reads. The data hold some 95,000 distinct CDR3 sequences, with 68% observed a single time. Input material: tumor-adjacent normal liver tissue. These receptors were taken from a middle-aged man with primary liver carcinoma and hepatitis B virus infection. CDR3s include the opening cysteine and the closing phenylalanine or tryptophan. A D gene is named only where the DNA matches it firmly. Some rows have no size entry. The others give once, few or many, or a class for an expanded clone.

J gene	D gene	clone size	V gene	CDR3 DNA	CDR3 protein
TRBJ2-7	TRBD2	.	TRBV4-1	TGCGCCAGCAGCCGGGACTACAACTACGGGCAATACTTC	CASSRDYNYGQYF
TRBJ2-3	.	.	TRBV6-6	TGTGCCAGCAGTTATGGAGTAGCAGATACGCAATATTTT	CASSYGVADTQYF
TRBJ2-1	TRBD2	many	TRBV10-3	TGTGCCATCAGTGACGGGGGGGAGGGTTACAATGAGCAGTTCTTC	CAISDGGEGYNEQFF
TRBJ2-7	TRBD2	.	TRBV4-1	TGCGCCAGCAGTCTCGGACTAGCGGGCAGCCACGAGGAGTACTTC	CASSLGLAGSHEEYF
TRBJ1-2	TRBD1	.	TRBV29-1	TGCAGCGTTCCGAGGAGGGACAGCTACTATGGCTACACCTTC	CSVPRRDSYYGYTF
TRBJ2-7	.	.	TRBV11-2	TGTGCCAGCTTAACCGACGGAGCCTACGAGCAGTACTTC	CASLTDGAYEQYF
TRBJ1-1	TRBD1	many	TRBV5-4	TGTGCCAGCAGCTACCCAGGGGGTGAAGCTTTCTTT	CASSYPGGEAFF
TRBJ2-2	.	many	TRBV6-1	TGTGCCAGCAGTGAACAGAGGGGCACCGGGGAGCTGTTTTTT	CASSEQRGTGELFF
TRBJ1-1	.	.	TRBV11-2	TGTGCCACCAGCTTAGGCCAGGGGATGGAAGCTTTCTTT	CATSLGQGMEAFF
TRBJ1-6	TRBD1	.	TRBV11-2	TGTGCCAGCATCTTAGCACAGGGGGCGCTTTCACCTCTCCACTTT	CASILAQGALSPLHF
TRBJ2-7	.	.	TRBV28	TGTGCCAGCAGCCTCCTCCGCCCCCATATTGAGGGAGCCTACGATCAGTACTTC	CASSLLRPHIEGAYDQYF
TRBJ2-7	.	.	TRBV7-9	TGTGCCAGCAGCTTAGAGGTTAGCGCCCGGGGCGAGCAGTACTTC	CASSLEVSARGEQYF
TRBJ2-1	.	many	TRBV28	TGTGCCAGCAGTCCTTCAGGGGCCGGGGAGCAGTTCTTC	CASSPSGAGEQFF
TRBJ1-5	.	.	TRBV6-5	TGTGCCGGCAGTCGGATGGCCGGAGGGACTCAGCCCCAGCATTTT	CAGSRMAGGTQPQHF
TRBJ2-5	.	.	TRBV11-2	TGTGCCAACAGCCCCGTCGGGCTAGTCCCAGAGACCCAATACTTC	CANSPVGLVPETQYF
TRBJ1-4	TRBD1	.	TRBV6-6	TGTGCCAGCAGTAATGGACAGGACAATGAAAAACCGTTTTTT	CASSNGQDNEKPFF
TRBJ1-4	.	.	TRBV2	TGTGCCAGCAGTGAAACGAGGGAAAAACTGTTTTTT	CASSETREKLFF
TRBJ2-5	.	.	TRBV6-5	TGTGCCAGCAGCTACTCGTGGGGGCGCCGGGATACCCAGTACTTC	CASSYSWGRRDTQYF
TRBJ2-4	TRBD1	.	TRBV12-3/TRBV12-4	TGCGCAAGCGGGGACAGGGGGCTCGCCAAAAACATTCAGAACTTC	CASGDRGLAKNIQNF
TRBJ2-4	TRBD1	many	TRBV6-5	TGTGCCAGCAGTTCGCCCCGACAGGGGGCAGGAAACATTCAGTACTTC	CASSSPRQGAGNIQYF
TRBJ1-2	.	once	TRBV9	TGTGCCAGCAGCGTAGAACCTGCGGGGGCGAACTATGGCTACACCTTC	CASSVEPAGANYGYTF
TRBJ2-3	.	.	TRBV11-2	TGCGCCAGCAGCATGGGACATAGCGATACAGATACGCAGTATTTT	CASSMGHSDTDTQYF